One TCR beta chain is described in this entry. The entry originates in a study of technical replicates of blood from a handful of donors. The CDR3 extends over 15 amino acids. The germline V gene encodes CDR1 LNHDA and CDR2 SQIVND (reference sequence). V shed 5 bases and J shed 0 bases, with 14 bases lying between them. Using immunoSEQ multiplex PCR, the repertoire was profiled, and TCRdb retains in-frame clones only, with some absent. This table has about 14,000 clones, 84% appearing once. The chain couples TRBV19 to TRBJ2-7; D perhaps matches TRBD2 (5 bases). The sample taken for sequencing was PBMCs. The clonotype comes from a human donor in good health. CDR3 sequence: CASSPSGTSSYEQYF. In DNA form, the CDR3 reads TGTGCCAGTAGTCCGAGCGGAACGAGCTCCTACGAGCAGTACTTC.